This is a list of T cell receptor beta chains from one sample in a study of glioma-infiltrating T cells after dendritic cell vaccination. Clones were sequenced by immunoSEQ multiplex PCR, and TCRdb holds only the in-frame ones, with some missing. The repertoire holds under 130,000 clones, around 90% seen once, with approximately 2.7% in the top ten. Source: blood, taken after dendritic cell vaccination. The source of these receptors is a human donor with glioblastoma. The CDR3 runs from the conserved cysteine through the conserved F or W. The D gene is left open where the match is weak. Some rows have no size entry. The others give once, few or many, or a class for an expanded clone.

.	TRBJ2-1	few	TRBV4-2	TGTGCCAGCAGCCAAGATGACAGAGAGCAGTTCTTC	CASSQDDREQFF
.	TRBJ2-2	.	TRBV7-2	TGTGCCAGCAGTTCTAGTGGGAACACCGGGGAGCTGTTTTTT	CASSSSGNTGELFF
.	TRBJ2-7	.	TRBV27	TGTGCCAGCAGCCTAACCCGATACTCCTACGAGCAGTACTTC	CASSLTRYSYEQYF
.	TRBJ2-2	.	TRBV7-9	TGTGCCAGCAGCTTAATGGCCGCCGAACCGAACACCGGGGAGCTGTTTTTT	CASSLMAAEPNTGELFF
.	TRBJ2-4	.	TRBV29-1	TGCAGCGCCCAGGGGTTAGCCAAAAACATTCAGTACTTC	CSAQGLAKNIQYF
.	TRBJ2-1	.	TRBV5-1	TGCGCCAGCAGCTACCAGCTGGGAGGAGGATACAATGAGCAGTTCTTC	CASSYQLGGGYNEQFF
.	TRBJ1-1	.	TRBV18	TGTGCCAGCTCACCGTCACAGGGCCGGGACACTGAAGCTTTCTTT	CASSPSQGRDTEAFF
TRBD2	TRBJ2-7	.	TRBV5-4	TGTGCCAGCAGCTCGGGACTAGCCGCCTACGAGCAGTACTTC	CASSSGLAAYEQYF
TRBD1	TRBJ2-1	.	TRBV29-1	TGCAGCGTTGCGGGACAGGGATACAATGAGCAGTTCTTC	CSVAGQGYNEQFF
.	TRBJ2-5	.	TRBV2	TGTGCCAGCACCTCAAGAACTACGCAAGAGACCCAGTACTTC	CASTSRTTQETQYF
.	TRBJ2-7	.	TRBV19	TGTGCCAGTAGTATGGGCAGCACCTACGAGCAGTACTTC	CASSMGSTYEQYF
.	TRBJ1-5	.	TRBV6-1	TGTGCCAGCAGTCAGGATAGCAATCAGCCCCAGCATTTT	CASSQDSNQPQHF
.	TRBJ2-7	once	TRBV7-8	TGTGCCAGCAGCTTAGGGGCAGGGTCGGTCGAGCAGTACTTC	CASSLGAGSVEQYF
.	TRBJ1-4	.	TRBV9	TGTGCCAGCAGCGTCCGCGGTGGGGCAGGAACTAATGAAAAACTGTTTTTT	CASSVRGGAGTNEKLFF
.	TRBJ2-3	.	TRBV11-2	TGTGCCAGCAGCGGCGGGATCCATACGCAGTATTTT	CASSGGIHTQYF
TRBD1	TRBJ1-2	.	TRBV30	TGTGCCTGGAGTCTAGACAGGGTAGGGCCTGGCTACACCTTC	CAWSLDRVGPGYTF
.	TRBJ2-6	once	TRBV5-1	TGCGCCAGCAGCTTGGACGGGTTAACTGGGGCCAACGTCCTGACTTTC	CASSLDGLTGANVLTF
TRBD1	TRBJ2-7	.	TRBV12-5	TGTGCTAGTGGGGGACAGGGGGGGTACGAGCAGTACTTC	CASGGQGGYEQYF
.	TRBJ1-4	.	TRBV6-6	TGTGCCAGCAGACTGGACGGTGCCTCCGGGAAAAAACTGTTTTTT	CASRLDGASGKKLFF
.	TRBJ1-2	.	TRBV5-5	TGTGCCAGCAGCTACGAAAGATCAGGGGAAGGAGGCTACACCTTC	CASSYERSGEGGYTF
.	TRBJ2-5	.	TRBV6-4	TGTGCCACCCAACCGGGTGGGGAGACCCAGTACTTC	CATQPGGETQYF
TRBD1	TRBJ2-6	.	TRBV6-1	TGTGCCAGCAGTCGAGGGGGCTTCGGGGCCAACGTCCTGACTTTC	CASSRGGFGANVLTF
.	TRBJ2-1	once	TRBV11-2	TGTGCCAGCAGCGCCGCGGCGGGGCATTCCTACAATGAGCAGTTCTTC	CASSAAAGHSYNEQFF
TRBD1	TRBJ2-5	.	TRBV7-6	TGTGCCAGCAGCTTAGCGGACAGGGGGCTGGAGACCCAGTACTTC	CASSLADRGLETQYF
TRBD2	TRBJ2-2	.	TRBV19	TGTGCCAGTAGATTCGCCGGGACTAGCGGCGGGGAGCTGTTTTTT	CASRFAGTSGGELFF
TRBD2	TRBJ2-7	.	TRBV5-1	TGCGCCAGCAGCTTTAGCGGGAGCGTATACGAGCAGTACTTC	CASSFSGSVYEQYF
.	TRBJ1-3	once	TRBV29-1	TGCAGCGCAGGGGACGGAAACACCATATATTTT	CSAGDGNTIYF
TRBD2	TRBJ2-7	.	TRBV5-6	TGTGCCAGCAGCCTACTAGCGGGAGGTTTTGAGCAGTACTTC	CASSLLAGGFEQYF
TRBD2	TRBJ2-7	.	TRBV5-5	TGTGCCAGCAGCTTGGCGAGGGGTGGGGCTAGCGGGAGGTTAGACGAGCAGTACTTC	CASSLARGGASGRLDEQYF
TRBD1	TRBJ2-2	.	TRBV30	TGTGCCTTACAGGGGGGTCCCTCAGTGGCCGGGGAGCTGTTTTTT	CALQGGPSVAGELFF
.	TRBJ1-4	.	TRBV5-6	TGTGCCAGCAGCTTCGGGGGAATGAACGCTGGTGAAAAACTGTTTTTT	CASSFGGMNAGEKLFF
.	TRBJ2-1	.	TRBV9	TGTGCCAGCAGCACCGATGCGGGCCTATACAATGAGCAGTTCTTC	CASSTDAGLYNEQFF
.	TRBJ1-1	.	TRBV6-1	TGTGCCAGCAGTTCTACACGGGGGGGCACTGAAGCTTTCTTT	CASSSTRGGTEAFF
TRBD1	TRBJ1-1	.	TRBV11-3	TGTGCCAGCAGCTCCCCCGGGACAGAGGACACTGAAGCTTTCTTT	CASSSPGTEDTEAFF
TRBD1	TRBJ1-1	.	TRBV2	TGTGCCAGCAACGAACAGGGGGGAAGCACTGAAGCTTTCTTT	CASNEQGGSTEAFF
.	TRBJ2-7	.	TRBV6-1	TGTGCCAGCAGTGAAGGGAGTTACGAGCAGTACTTC	CASSEGSYEQYF
.	TRBJ1-3	.	TRBV19	TGTGCCAGTAGTCTCACGGCAGGTGGAAACACCATATATTTT	CASSLTAGGNTIYF
TRBD2	TRBJ2-7	.	TRBV5-6	TGTGCCAGCAGCTTGGGACTAGCGACCACCTACGAGCAGTACTTC	CASSLGLATTYEQYF
TRBD1	TRBJ1-1	.	TRBV6-5	TGTGCCAGCAGGTGGAGTGGACAGGGGGCAGCTGAAGCTTTCTTT	CASRWSGQGAAEAFF
.	TRBJ1-2	.	TRBV18	TGTGCCAGCTCACCACCGAACAGGGTGAATAACTATGGCTACACCTTC	CASSPPNRVNNYGYTF
.	TRBJ1-6	.	TRBV5-1	TGCGCCAGCAGCCCCAAGAGGGGGGGTTCTATGGGCAATTCACCCCTCCACTTT	CASSPKRGGSMGNSPLHF
.	TRBJ1-1	once	TRBV5-1	TGCGCCAGCAGCCTCGGACAGCCCGGTGGCACTGAAGCTTTCTTT	CASSLGQPGGTEAFF